This TCR beta chain was identified in a study of CD8 T cells in ankylosing spondylitis (dated by TCRdb to the late 2010s). For the wider study: T cell receptor beta repertoires were profiled in healthy donors and ankylosing spondylitis patients so that disease-linked TCR variants could be found. The whole study cohort included 108 healthy donors and 20 to 30 ankylosing spondylitis patients. Peripheral blood was sampled, and synovial fluid was also collected from ankylosing spondylitis patients. The investigation overall reported the following: Some motif variants were previously reported in synovial fluid and blood of reactive arthritis patients, suggesting common disease-initiation mechanisms. The disease-linked clones showed a CD8+ phenotype and occurred at relatively low frequencies in peripheral blood. A TCR beta motif made up of 7 to 9 highly homologous amino acid variants appeared to be characteristic of blood from ankylosing spondylitis patients. The disease-linked clones were reported to be significantly enriched in matched synovial fluid samples from ankylosing spondylitis patients.

Trimming accounts for 5 bases at V and 9 bases at J, while the number of junction bases matched to no gene is 10. From the germline V gene, CDR1 is SGDLS and CDR2 is YYNGEE. The CDR3 holds 15 amino acids from the cysteine to the phenylalanine. Only the CDR3 DNA stays, 45 bases, in frame from base 1. As regards this clonotype: This clone's antigen is unknown. No much larger clone is present one base from it, and per-base qualities are unavailable.

Sequencer: Illumina HiSeq 2500. Quantitative 5'-RACE with molecular barcodes was the method used to prepare the TCR beta libraries. The study's processing was this. A new computational method based on a probabilistic model of VDJ rearrangement was used to identify disease-linked TCR variants. The public reads were reprocessed in TCRdb via fastp at Q25 and MiXCR, keeping in-frame beta chains. For every CDR3 protein sequence, its rows merge into one entry that carries the most common genes and DNA. TCRdb's processing, not the study's, gives the V and J calls here. Here the sample has approximately 440,000 distinct CDR3 sequences; approximately 17% occur a single time. The ten largest clones take up around 0.92% of the sample.

Sequenced: blood, either unsorted or a sorted T cell fraction (not recorded which). The chain is encoded by TRBV9 joined to TRBJ2-1; the central 11 bases match TRBD2. This TCR was recovered from a male donor with ankylosing spondylitis. The CDR3 protein is CASSLTSGRTGEQFF. The nucleotides read TGTGCCAGCAGTCTTACTAGCGGGAGAACAGGTGAGCAGTTCTTC.